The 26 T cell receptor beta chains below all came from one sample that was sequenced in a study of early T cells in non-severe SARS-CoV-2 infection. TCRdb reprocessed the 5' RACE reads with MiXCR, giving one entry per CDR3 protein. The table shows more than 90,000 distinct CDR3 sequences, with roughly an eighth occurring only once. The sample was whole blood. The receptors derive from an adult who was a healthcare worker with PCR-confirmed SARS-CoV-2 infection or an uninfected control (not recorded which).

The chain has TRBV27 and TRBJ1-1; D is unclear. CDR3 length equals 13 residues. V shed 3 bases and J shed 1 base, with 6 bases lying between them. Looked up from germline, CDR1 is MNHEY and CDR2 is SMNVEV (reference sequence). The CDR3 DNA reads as TGTGCCAGCAGTTTTCACGAGAACACTGAAGCTTTCTTT. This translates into CASSFHENTEAFF.

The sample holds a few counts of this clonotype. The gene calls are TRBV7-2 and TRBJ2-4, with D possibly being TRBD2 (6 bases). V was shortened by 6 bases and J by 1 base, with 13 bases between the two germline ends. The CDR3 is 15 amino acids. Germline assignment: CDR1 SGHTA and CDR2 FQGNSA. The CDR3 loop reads CASSAPGVAKNIQYF. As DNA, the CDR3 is TGTGCCAGCAGTGCCCCGGGGGTCGCCAAAAACATTCAGTACTTC.

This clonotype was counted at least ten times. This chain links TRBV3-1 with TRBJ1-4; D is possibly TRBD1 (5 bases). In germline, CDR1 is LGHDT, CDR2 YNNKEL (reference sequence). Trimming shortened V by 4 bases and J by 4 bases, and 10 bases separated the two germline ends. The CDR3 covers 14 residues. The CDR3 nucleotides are TGTGCCAGCAGCCGCCGACAGAGTAATGAAAAACTGTTTTTT. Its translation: CASSRRQSNEKLFF.

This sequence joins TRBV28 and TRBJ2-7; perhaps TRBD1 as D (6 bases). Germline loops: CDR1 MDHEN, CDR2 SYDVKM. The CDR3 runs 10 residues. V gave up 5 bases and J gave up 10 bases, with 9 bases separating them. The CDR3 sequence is CASSRTAQYF. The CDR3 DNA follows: TGTGCCAGCAGTCGGACAGCCCAGTACTTC. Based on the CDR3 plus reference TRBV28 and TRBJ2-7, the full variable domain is DVKVTQSSRYLVKRTGEKVFLECVQDMDHENMFWYRQDPGLGLRLIYFSYDVKMKEKGDIPEGYSVSREKKERFSLILESASTNQTSMYLCASSRTAQYFGPGTRLTVT.

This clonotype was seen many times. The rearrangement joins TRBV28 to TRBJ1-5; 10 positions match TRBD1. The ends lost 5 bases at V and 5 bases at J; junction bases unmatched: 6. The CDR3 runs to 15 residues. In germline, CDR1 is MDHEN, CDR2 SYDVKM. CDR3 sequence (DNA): TGTGCCAGCAGTCTCCGACAGGGGGCTTATCAGCCCCAGCATTTT. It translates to CASSLRQGAYQPQHF.

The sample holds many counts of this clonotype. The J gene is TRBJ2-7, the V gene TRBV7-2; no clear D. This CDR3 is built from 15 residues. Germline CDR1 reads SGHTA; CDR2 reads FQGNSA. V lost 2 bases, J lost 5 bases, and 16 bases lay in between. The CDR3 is CASSLTSRWIDEQYF. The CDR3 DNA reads TGTGCCAGCAGCTTAACATCGCGTTGGATCGACGAGCAGTACTTC.

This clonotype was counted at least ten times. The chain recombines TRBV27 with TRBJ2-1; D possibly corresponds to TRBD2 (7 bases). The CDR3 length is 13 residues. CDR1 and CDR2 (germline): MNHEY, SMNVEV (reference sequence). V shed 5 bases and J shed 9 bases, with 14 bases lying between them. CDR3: CASSPRGLGEQFF. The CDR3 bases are TGTGCCAGCAGTCCGCGGGGGCTCGGTGAGCAGTTCTTC.

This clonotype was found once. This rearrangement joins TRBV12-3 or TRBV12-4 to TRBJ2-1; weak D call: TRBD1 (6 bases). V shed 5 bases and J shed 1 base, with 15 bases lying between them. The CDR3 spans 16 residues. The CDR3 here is CASSPGTPISYNEQFF. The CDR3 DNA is TGTGCCAGCAGTCCCGGGACACCGATTTCCTACAATGAGCAGTTCTTC.

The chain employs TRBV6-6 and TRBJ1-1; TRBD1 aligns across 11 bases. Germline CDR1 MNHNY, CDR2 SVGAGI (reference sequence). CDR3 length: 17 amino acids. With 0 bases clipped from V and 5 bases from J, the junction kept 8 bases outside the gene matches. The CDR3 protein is CASSYSRTGGAVTEAFF. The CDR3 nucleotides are TGTGCCAGCAGTTACTCCCGGACAGGGGGCGCGGTGACTGAAGCTTTCTTT.

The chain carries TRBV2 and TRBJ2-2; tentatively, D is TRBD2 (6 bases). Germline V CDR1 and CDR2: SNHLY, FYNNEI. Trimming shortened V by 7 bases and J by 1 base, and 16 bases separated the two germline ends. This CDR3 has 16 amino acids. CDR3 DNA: TGTGCCAGCACGCGGGAAGCAGTGATGAACACCGGGGAGCTGTTTTTT. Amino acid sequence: CASTREAVMNTGELFF.

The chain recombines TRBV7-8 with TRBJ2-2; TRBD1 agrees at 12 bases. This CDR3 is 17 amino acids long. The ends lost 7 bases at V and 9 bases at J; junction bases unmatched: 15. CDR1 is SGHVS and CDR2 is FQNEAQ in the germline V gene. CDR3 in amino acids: CASTGSGTGGRIRELFF. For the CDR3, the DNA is TGTGCCAGCACCGGTTCCGGGACAGGGGGCAGGATAAGGGAGCTGTTTTTT. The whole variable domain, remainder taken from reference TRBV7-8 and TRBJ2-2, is GAGVSQSPRYKVAKRGQDVALRCDPISGHVSLFWYQQALGQGPEFLTYFQNEAQLDKSGLPSDRFFAERPEGSVSTLKIQRTQQEDSAVYLCASTGSGTGGRIRELFFGEGSRLTVL.

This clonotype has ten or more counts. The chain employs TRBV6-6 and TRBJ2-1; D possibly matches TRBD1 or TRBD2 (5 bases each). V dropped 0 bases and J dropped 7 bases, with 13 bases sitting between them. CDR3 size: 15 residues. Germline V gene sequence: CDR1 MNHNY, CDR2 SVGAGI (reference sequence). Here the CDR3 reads CASSYSGAGSNEQFF. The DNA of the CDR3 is TGTGCCAGCAGTTACTCTGGGGCAGGGAGTAATGAGCAGTTCTTC.

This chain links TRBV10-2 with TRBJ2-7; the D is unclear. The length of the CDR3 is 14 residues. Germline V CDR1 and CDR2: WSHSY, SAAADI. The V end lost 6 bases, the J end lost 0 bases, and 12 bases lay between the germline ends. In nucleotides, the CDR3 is TGCGCCAGCAGCCCCGAGACACCCTCCTACGAGCAGTACTTC. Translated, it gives CASSPETPSYEQYF.

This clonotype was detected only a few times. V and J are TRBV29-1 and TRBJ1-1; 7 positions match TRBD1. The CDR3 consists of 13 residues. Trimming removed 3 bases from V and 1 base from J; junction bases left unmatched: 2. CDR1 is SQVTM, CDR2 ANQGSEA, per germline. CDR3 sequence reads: CSVDSGGNTEAFF. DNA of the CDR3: TGCAGCGTTGATTCAGGGGGGAACACTGAAGCTTTCTTT.

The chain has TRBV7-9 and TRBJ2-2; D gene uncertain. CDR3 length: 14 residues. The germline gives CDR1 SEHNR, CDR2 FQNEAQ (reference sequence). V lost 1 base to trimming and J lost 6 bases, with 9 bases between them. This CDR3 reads CASSLEQSPGELFF. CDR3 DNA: TGTGCCAGCAGCTTAGAACAGAGCCCCGGGGAGCTGTTTTTT. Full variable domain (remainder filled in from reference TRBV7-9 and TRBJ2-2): DTGVSQNPRHKITKRGQNVTFRCDPISEHNRLYWYRQTLGQGPEFLTYFQNEAQLEKSRLLSDRFSAERPKGSFSTLEIQRTEQGDSAMYLCASSLEQSPGELFFGEGSRLTVL.

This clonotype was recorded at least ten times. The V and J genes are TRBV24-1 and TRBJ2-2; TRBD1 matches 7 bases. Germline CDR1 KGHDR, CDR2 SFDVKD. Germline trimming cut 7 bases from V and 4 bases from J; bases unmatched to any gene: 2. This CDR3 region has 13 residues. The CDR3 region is CATRTGATGELFF. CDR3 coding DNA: TGTGCCACCAGAACAGGGGCCACCGGGGAGCTGTTTTTT.

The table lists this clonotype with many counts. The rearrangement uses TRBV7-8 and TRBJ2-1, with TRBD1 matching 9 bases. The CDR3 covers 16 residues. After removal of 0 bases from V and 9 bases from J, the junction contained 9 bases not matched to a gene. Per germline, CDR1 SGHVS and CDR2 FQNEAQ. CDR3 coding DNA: TGTGCCAGCAGCTTAGCGCGTGGGACAGGGTGGGTTGAGCAGTTCTTC. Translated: CASSLARGTGWVEQFF.

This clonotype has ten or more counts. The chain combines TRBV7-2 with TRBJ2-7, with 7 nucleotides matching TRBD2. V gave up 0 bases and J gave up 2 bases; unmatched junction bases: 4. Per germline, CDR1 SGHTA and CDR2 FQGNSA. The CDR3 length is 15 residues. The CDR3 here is CASSLASGTTYEQYF. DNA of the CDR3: TGTGCCAGCAGCTTAGCGTCCGGGACTACCTACGAGCAGTACTTC.

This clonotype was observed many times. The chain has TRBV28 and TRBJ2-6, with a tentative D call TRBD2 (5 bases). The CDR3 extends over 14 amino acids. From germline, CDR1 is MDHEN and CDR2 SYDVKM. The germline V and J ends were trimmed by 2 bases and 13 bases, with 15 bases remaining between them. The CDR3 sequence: CASSLGGRSGVLTF. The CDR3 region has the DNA TGTGCCAGCAGTTTAGGAGGCCGATCGGGGGTCCTGACTTTC.

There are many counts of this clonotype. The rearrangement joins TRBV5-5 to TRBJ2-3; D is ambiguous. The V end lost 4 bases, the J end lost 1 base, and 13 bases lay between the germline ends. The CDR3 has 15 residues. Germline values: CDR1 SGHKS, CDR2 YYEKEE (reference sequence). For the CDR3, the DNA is TGTGCCAGCAGCCCCCCCCATGCAGGCACAGATACGCAGTATTTT. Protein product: CASSPPHAGTDTQYF.

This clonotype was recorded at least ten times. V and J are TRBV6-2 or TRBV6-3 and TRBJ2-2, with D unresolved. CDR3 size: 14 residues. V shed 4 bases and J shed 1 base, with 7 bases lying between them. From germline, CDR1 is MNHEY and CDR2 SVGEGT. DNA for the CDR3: TGTGCCAGCAGTTCCTTTGGGAACACCGGGGAGCTGTTTTTT. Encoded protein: CASSSFGNTGELFF.

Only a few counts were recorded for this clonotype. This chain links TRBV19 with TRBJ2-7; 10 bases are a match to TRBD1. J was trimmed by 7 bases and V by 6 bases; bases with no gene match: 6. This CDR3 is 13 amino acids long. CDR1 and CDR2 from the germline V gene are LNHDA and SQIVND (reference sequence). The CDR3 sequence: CASSRQGADEQYF. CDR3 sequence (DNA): TGTGCCAGTAGCCGACAGGGGGCGGATGAGCAGTACTTC.

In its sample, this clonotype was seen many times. CDR3 nucleotides: TGCGCCAGCAGCTTGGGGGCGGGGGCGCCCGATGAAGCTTTCTTT. Its protein product is CASSLGAGAPDEAFF. This rearrangement joins TRBV5-1 to TRBJ1-1, with D perhaps matching TRBD1 (6 bases). The CDR3 extends over 15 amino acids. Per the germline V gene, CDR1 is SGHRS and CDR2 is YFSETQ. V was shortened by 0 bases and J by 7 bases, with 16 bases between the two germline ends. Based on the CDR3 plus reference TRBV5-1 and TRBJ1-1, the full variable domain is KAGVTQTPRYLIKTRGQQVTLSCSPISGHRSVSWYQQTPGQGLQFLFEYFSETQRNKGNFPGRFSGRQFSNSRSEMNVSTLELGDSALYLCASSLGAGAPDEAFFGQGTRLTVV.

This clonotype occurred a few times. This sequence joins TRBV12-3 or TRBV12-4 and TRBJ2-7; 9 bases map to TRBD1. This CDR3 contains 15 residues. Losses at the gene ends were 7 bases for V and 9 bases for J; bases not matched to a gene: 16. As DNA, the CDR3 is TGTGCCAGCACCTCGGGACAGGGCCGTACCGACGGGCAGTACTTC. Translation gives CASTSGQGRTDGQYF.

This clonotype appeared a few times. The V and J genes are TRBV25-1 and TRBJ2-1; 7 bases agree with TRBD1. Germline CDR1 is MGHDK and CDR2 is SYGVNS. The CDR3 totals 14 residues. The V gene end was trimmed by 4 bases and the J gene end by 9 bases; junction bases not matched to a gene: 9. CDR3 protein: CASSGKQGWSEQFF. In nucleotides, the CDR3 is TGTGCCAGCAGTGGCAAACAGGGGTGGAGTGAGCAGTTCTTC.

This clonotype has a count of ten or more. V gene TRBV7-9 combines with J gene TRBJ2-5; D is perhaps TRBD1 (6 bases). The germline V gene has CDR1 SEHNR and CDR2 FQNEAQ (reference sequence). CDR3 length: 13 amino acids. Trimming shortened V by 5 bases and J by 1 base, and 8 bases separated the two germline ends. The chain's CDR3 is CASSRDIQETQYF. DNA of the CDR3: TGTGCCAGCAGCAGGGACATCCAAGAGACCCAGTACTTC.